This T cell receptor (beta chain) was recovered during a study of PD-L1 blockade in urothelial cancer. Study in general: The authors examined blood 3 weeks (second dose) and 6 weeks after treatment start.

Germline V lookup: CDR1 MNHEY, CDR2 SMNVEV (reference sequence). V lost 3 bases, J lost 4 bases, and 15 bases lay in between. The CDR3 is made up of 16 amino acids. Patient disease was locally advanced or metastatic urothelial carcinoma. This table comes from immunoSEQ multiplex PCR, and its TCRdb copy is limited to in-frame clones, with some not included. Here the sample spans about 84,000 clones, 82% being singletons. The gene calls are TRBV27 and TRBJ2-2; tentatively, D is TRBD1 (6 bases). The starting material was PBMCs, obtained around atezolizumab (anti-PD-L1) treatment. The TCR comes from a man between 70 and 80 years old with urothelial cancer. The CDR3 DNA is TGTGCCAGCAGTTTTGCCGGGACATCTCCCACCGGGGAGCTGTTTTTT. Translation: CASSFAGTSPTGELFF.